This T cell receptor beta chain appears in the sequencing data of a study of cytomegalovirus exposure and HLA in healthy donors. Study conclusions and caveats: The number of N-insertions in an Asian-associated ancestry cluster was reportedly below the 666-donor mean in a later analysis. What a later analysis showed was that several of the most significant clusters appeared linked to common viral pathogens.

Points on this clone: Its antigen is not identified.

The PCR used 60 Vbeta and 13 Jbeta primers. Repertoires were generated with immunoSEQ multiplex PCR, while TCRdb's copy carries only in-frame clones and drops some. The sample lists about 180,000 clones, roughly 79% occurring once. This CDR3 has 16 amino acids. The germline CDR1 and CDR2 sequences are LGHNA and YNFKEQ. With V trimmed by 0 bases and J by 8 bases, 9 bases remained unmatched. This receptor was obtained from a woman aged 18-30 years in good health and CMV-seropositive. The chain carries TRBV4-2 and TRBJ2-1; 8 bases agree with TRBD1. The specimen was PBMCs. The CDR3 loop reads CASSQDVGRGPDEQFF. The DNA of the CDR3 is TGTGCCAGCAGCCAAGATGTTGGCAGGGGGCCGGATGAGCAGTTCTTC.